This is a list of T cell receptor beta chains from one sample in a study of CD8 T cells in Susac syndrome. A single record per CDR3 protein comes from TCRdb applying MiXCR to the immunoSEQ multiplex PCR reads. The sample lists approximately 300,000 distinct CDR3 sequences; around nine tenths were seen once. Sequenced material: CD8+ T cells from PBMCs. The receptors originated from a human donor with multiple sclerosis. Each CDR3 is given with its conserved first and last residue. D genes are given only for firm matches. Some rows mark clone size as missing; the rest say once, few, many or name a class of expanded clone.

NA,NA,TRBJ1-3,TRBV20-1,11,CSARPGNTIYF,TGCAGTGCTAGGCCTGGAAACACCATATATTTT
NA,NA,TRBJ1-1,TRBV28,15,CASSPRGLRETEAFF,TGTGCCAGCAGTCCAAGGGGACTCAGGGAGACTGAAGCTTTCTTT
NA,NA,TRBJ2-7,TRBV19,15,CASSWGSGSSYEQYF,TGTGCCAGTAGTTGGGGCTCGGGGAGCTCCTACGAGCAGTACTTC
NA,NA,TRBJ2-7,TRBV30,13,CAWTLTGTGEQYF,TGTGCCTGGACCCTGACCGGGACCGGGGAGCAGTACTTC
NA,NA,TRBJ2-3,TRBV4-1,16,CASSQDRGGFGDTQYF,TGCGCCAGCAGCCAAGATAGAGGCGGATTCGGAGATACGCAGTATTTT
NA,NA,TRBJ1-3,TRBV7-9,17,CASRYSPVGTGGNTIYF,TGTGCCAGCCGGTACTCGCCGGTTGGAACTGGAGGAAACACCATATATTTT
NA,NA,TRBJ2-7,TRBV20-1,15,CSARALRDPQNEQYF,TGCAGTGCTAGAGCTCTTAGGGACCCCCAAAACGAGCAGTACTTC
NA,NA,TRBJ2-3,TRBV5-6,15,CASSSGPGETDTQYF,TGTGCCAGCAGCTCGGGGCCGGGGGAGACAGATACGCAGTATTTT
NA,TRBD2,TRBJ2-1,TRBV5-5,14,CASSLVGTSDEQFF,TGTGCCAGCAGCTTGGTGGGGACTAGCGATGAGCAGTTCTTC
NA,NA,TRBJ2-3,TRBV7-6,15,CASRPEPRSTDTQYF,TGTGCCAGCAGACCGGAACCTAGAAGCACAGATACGCAGTATTTT
NA,TRBD2,TRBJ2-7,TRBV7-6,17,CASSSGLAGYPSYEQYF,TGTGCCAGCAGCTCGGGACTAGCGGGTTACCCCTCCTACGAGCAGTACTTC
NA,NA,TRBJ1-4,TRBV25-1,13,CASSRQFNEKLFF,TGTGCCAGCAGTCGGCAGTTCAATGAAAAACTGTTTTTT
NA,TRBD2,TRBJ2-5,TRBV7-8,14,CASSLERGQETQYF,TGTGCCAGCAGCTTAGAGCGGGGTCAAGAGACCCAGTACTTC
NA,TRBD2,TRBJ2-3,TRBV20-1,15,CSARASGGLADTQYF,TGCAGTGCTAGAGCGAGCGGGGGGCTGGCAGATACGCAGTATTTT
NA,NA,TRBJ1-5,TRBV19,15,CASSYGGGSNQPQHF,TGTGCCAGTAGTTACGGAGGGGGTAGCAATCAGCCCCAGCATTTT
once,NA,TRBJ2-7,TRBV2,14,CASSVADYSYEQYF,TGTGCCAGCAGTGTAGCAGATTACTCCTACGAGCAGTACTTC
NA,NA,TRBJ2-3,TRBV12-3/TRBV12-4,15,CASSFLGHNTDTQYF,TGTGCCAGCAGTTTCCTGGGACATAACACAGATACGCAGTATTTT
NA,TRBD2,TRBJ2-5,TRBV28,18,CASSSVAGAGLYQETQYF,TGTGCCAGCAGTTCAGTAGCGGGAGCGGGGCTGTACCAAGAGACCCAGTACTTC
NA,NA,TRBJ1-2,TRBV12-3/TRBV12-4,14,CASRRGRTFYGYTF,TGTGCCAGCAGGCGCGGACGGACCTTCTATGGCTACACCTTC
NA,NA,TRBJ2-1,TRBV12-3/TRBV12-4,14,CASRDNEGYNEQFF,TGTGCCAGCAGAGATAACGAGGGCTACAATGAGCAGTTCTTC
NA,NA,TRBJ1-2,TRBV7-8,11,CASTDSYGYTF,TGTGCCAGCACCGACAGCTATGGCTACACCTTC
NA,TRBD2,TRBJ2-7,TRBV7-9,16,CASSSTGTSQTYEQYF,TGTGCCAGCAGCTCCACCGGGACTAGCCAGACCTACGAGCAGTACTTC
once,TRBD1,TRBJ2-1,TRBV18,12,CASSPTDRDRFF,TGTGCCAGCTCACCAACAGACAGGGATAGGTTCTTC
few,TRBD2,TRBJ2-7,TRBV6-1,15,CASRPTSGSLYEQYF,TGTGCCAGCAGACCCACTAGCGGGAGTCTCTACGAGCAGTACTTC
NA,TRBD2,TRBJ2-5,TRBV4-2,16,CASSLGLAEVQETQYF,TGTGCCAGCAGCCTCGGACTAGCGGAAGTCCAAGAGACCCAGTACTTC
NA,TRBD1,TRBJ1-1,TRBV7-3,18,CASSLWSPPGQLNTEAFF,TGTGCCAGCAGCTTATGGTCCCCCCCGGGACAGTTGAACACTGAAGCTTTCTTT
NA,NA,TRBJ1-2,TRBV2,14,CASSEPGTDYGYTF,TGTGCCAGCAGTGAACCTGGGACGGATTATGGCTACACCTTC
NA,NA,TRBJ1-6,TRBV28,15,CASRTVRPLNSPLHF,TGTGCCAGCAGGACCGTTAGACCCCTTAATTCACCCCTCCACTTT